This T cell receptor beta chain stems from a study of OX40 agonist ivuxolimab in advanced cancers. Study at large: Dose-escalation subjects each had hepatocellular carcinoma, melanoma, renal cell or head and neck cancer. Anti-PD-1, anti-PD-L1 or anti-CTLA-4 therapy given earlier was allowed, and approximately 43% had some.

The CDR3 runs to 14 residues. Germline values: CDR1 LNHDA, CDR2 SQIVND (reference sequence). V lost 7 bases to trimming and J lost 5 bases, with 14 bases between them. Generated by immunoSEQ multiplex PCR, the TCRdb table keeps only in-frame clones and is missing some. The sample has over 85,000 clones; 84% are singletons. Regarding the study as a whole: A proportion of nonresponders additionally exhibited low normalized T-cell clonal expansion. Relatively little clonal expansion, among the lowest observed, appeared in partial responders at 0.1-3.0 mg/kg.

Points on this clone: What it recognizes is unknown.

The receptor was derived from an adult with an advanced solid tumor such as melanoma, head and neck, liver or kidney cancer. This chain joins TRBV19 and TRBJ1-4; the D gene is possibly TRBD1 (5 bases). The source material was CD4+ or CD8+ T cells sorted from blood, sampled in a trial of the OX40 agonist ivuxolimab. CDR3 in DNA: TGTGCCAGTACCCCGGGACCGAGGAATGAAAAACTGTTTTTT. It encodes CASTPGPRNEKLFF.